These 23 T cell receptor beta chains came from one sample sequenced in a study of CD8 T cells in Susac syndrome. Random hexamers were used to reverse transcribe an amount of about 0.5 to 1 ug RNA. Each CDR3 protein gets one entry after TCRdb re-called the immunoSEQ multiplex PCR reads with MiXCR. This table has about 430,000 distinct CDR3 sequences, 85% to 90% appearing once. The sample comprised CD8+ T cells from PBMCs. The receptors stem from a human donor with multiple sclerosis.

The chain has TRBV7-9 and TRBJ1-1; D gene uncertain. CDR3 size: 13 residues. The ends were cut back, 4 bases at V and 6 bases at J, with 12 bases in the middle. Looked up from germline, CDR1 is SEHNR and CDR2 is FQNEAQ (reference sequence). CDR3: CASSSPYYPEAFF. CDR3 nucleotides: TGTGCCAGCAGCTCCCCCTACTACCCTGAAGCTTTCTTT.

This clonotype showed up just once. This chain uses TRBV9 with TRBJ2-3; D possibly corresponds to TRBD2 (5 bases). The CDR3 loop spans 15 amino acids. V shed 0 bases and J shed 6 bases, with 14 bases lying between them. Looked up from germline, CDR1 is SGDLS and CDR2 is YYNGEE. This chain's CDR3 is CASSVAAGGGDTQYF. CDR3 DNA: TGTGCCAGCAGCGTAGCAGCTGGAGGTGGGGATACGCAGTATTTT.

V usage is TRBV19 and J usage is TRBJ2-7, with a weak D call TRBD2 (6 bases). Trimming stripped 3 bases from V and 1 base from J, with 13 bases between. Per the germline V gene, CDR1 is LNHDA and CDR2 is SQIVND (reference sequence). The CDR3 sequence is 15 residues long. The DNA of the CDR3 is TGTGCCAGTAGTATGGAGGGCAGCATATCCTACGAGCAGTACTTC. This sequence encodes CASSMEGSISYEQYF.

The rearrangement joins TRBV25-1 to TRBJ1-2; D gene ambiguous. V lost 2 bases and J 2 bases, leaving 6 bases between the germline ends. The germline V gene encodes CDR1 MGHDK and CDR2 SYGVNS. The CDR3 loop spans 13 amino acids. For the CDR3, the DNA is TGTGCCAGCAGTGAAGGGGAGAACTATGGCTACACCTTC. This sequence encodes CASSEGENYGYTF.

This chain joins TRBV5-1 and TRBJ2-4; D unclear. The length of the CDR3 is 13 residues. CDR1 SGHRS and CDR2 YFSETQ come from the germline V gene. The V end was cut by 4 bases, the J end by 9 bases, with 14 bases between. The chain's CDR3 is CASSSYGYGIQYF. The CDR3 nucleotides read TGCGCCAGCAGCAGCTACGGGTACGGCATTCAGTACTTC.

The rearrangement links TRBV4-1 to TRBJ2-7; 11 nucleotides align to TRBD2. CDR1 is MGHRA, CDR2 YSYEKL, per germline. The trim removed 3 bases at V and 6 bases at J, leaving 7 bases unmatched. CDR3 length equals 15 residues. For the CDR3, the DNA is TGCGCCAGCAGCCATTCGGGACTAGCGGATCCCGAGCAGTACTTC. It specifies CASSHSGLADPEQYF.

J is TRBJ1-6 and V is TRBV7-3; D possibly corresponds to TRBD1 (6 bases). Germline V gene sequence: CDR1 SGHTA, CDR2 FQGTGA. The V and J ends lost 2 bases and 10 bases respectively, with 15 bases between them. CDR3 length: 15 residues. The CDR3 here is CASSLPGAMGSPLHF. CDR3 DNA: TGTGCCAGCAGCTTACCGGGGGCAATGGGCTCACCCCTCCACTTT.

The chain couples TRBV10-2 to TRBJ1-1; D is uncertain. The CDR3 consists of 14 residues. Germline loops: CDR1 WSHSY, CDR2 SAAADI. The germline V and J ends were trimmed by 8 bases and 4 bases, with 17 bases remaining between them. The CDR3 DNA reads as TGCGCCAGCCGAGTGCCGTGGGGATCCACTGAAGCTTTCTTT. Its translation is CASRVPWGSTEAFF.

This chain links TRBV7-9 with TRBJ2-7; tentative D call: TRBD2 (5 bases). The CDR3 loop spans 17 amino acids. Trimming removed 1 base at V and 0 bases at J, with 16 bases between. From germline, CDR1 is SEHNR and CDR2 FQNEAQ (reference sequence). DNA for the CDR3: TGTGCCAGCAGCTTAGTGCCAAGAGGACTGGGCTCCTACGAGCAGTACTTC. Translated: CASSLVPRGLGSYEQYF.

Only a few counts were recorded for this clonotype. The chain employs TRBV7-9 and TRBJ2-1; D remains unclear. V was pared by 7 bases and J by 8 bases, with 15 bases between. The CDR3 loop spans 13 amino acids. Germline V CDR1 and CDR2: SEHNR, FQNEAQ (reference sequence). The CDR3 nucleotides are TGTGCCAGCACCGCACCGGAGCAGCATGAGCAGTTCTTC. It encodes CASTAPEQHEQFF.

This chain uses TRBV19 with TRBJ1-3, with TRBD1 matching over 7 bases. J gave up 2 bases and V 7 bases, and 17 bases lay outside the gene matches. The germline CDR1 and CDR2 sequences are LNHDA and SQIVND (reference sequence). This CDR3 region has 18 residues. DNA for the CDR3: TGTGCCAGTATCCAGATGGACAGGTCTCATCGCGCTGGAAACACCATATATTTT. It specifies CASIQMDRSHRAGNTIYF. The variable domain in full, with the rest retrieved from reference TRBV19 and TRBJ1-3, is DGGITQSPKYLFRKEGQNVTLSCEQNLNHDAMYWYRQDPGQGLRLIYYSQIVNDFQKGDIAEGYSVSREKKESFPLTVTSAQKNPTAFYLCASIQMDRSHRAGNTIYFGEGSWLTVV.

The chain carries TRBV3-1 and TRBJ2-3, with 12 bases fitting TRBD2. The germline V gene encodes CDR1 LGHDT and CDR2 YNNKEL (reference sequence). The ends lost 3 bases at V and 2 bases at J; junction bases unmatched: 6. CDR3 length equals 17 residues. The CDR3 region is CASSHLRLAGDTDTQYF. The CDR3 coding sequence is TGTGCCAGCAGCCATCTCAGACTAGCGGGAGACACAGATACGCAGTATTTT.

V gene TRBV6-1 combines with J gene TRBJ2-7, with 8 nucleotides matching TRBD1. Germline assignment: CDR1 MNHNS and CDR2 SASEGT. The V gene end was trimmed by 5 bases and the J gene end by 0 bases; junction bases not matched to a gene: 12. The CDR3 spans 17 residues. The CDR3 region has the DNA TGTGCCAGCAGTCCCTCCCCGGGCAGGGGGCTCTCCTACGAGCAGTACTTC. Translated: CASSPSPGRGLSYEQYF.

The genes are TRBV27 and TRBJ1-2; no clear D gene. The CDR3 sequence is 13 residues long. Germline loops: CDR1 MNHEY, CDR2 SMNVEV (reference sequence). The V gene lost 0 bases and the J gene lost 2 bases, with 4 bases spanning the gap. CDR3 nucleotide sequence: TGTGCCAGCAGTTTATCGGAAAACTATGGCTACACCTTC. It codes for CASSLSENYGYTF.

This clonotype was observed a single time. The chain uses TRBV21-1 and TRBJ2-5; TRBD1, the table's D call, was not compared with the DNA. TRBV21-1 is marked as a pseudogene. CDR3 length equals 14 residues. The CDR3: CASTPTGCGETQYF. CDR3 nucleotide sequence: TGTGCCAGCACCCCGACAGGGTGCGGAGAGACCCAGTACTTC.

The chain combines TRBV20-1 with TRBJ2-5; 8 nucleotides align to TRBD1. Germline V gene data show CDR1 as DFQATT and CDR2 as SNEGSKA (reference sequence). This CDR3 region has 16 residues. Trimming at V came to 3 bases and at J to 1 base, leaving 10 bases not matched to a gene. The CDR3 DNA reads as TGCAGTGCTAGTCCCCGGGACAGGACTTTCCAAGAGACCCAGTACTTC. This translates into CSASPRDRTFQETQYF.

The V and J genes are TRBV20-1 and TRBJ2-1, with 9 bases lining up with TRBD1. The CDR3 sequence is 21 residues long. Germline-derived CDR1 and CDR2 are DFQATT and SNEGSKA (reference sequence). With V trimmed by 0 bases and J by 6 bases, 24 bases remained unmatched. For the CDR3, the DNA is TGCAGTGCTAGAGAACCCATTTGGACAGGTGGGCGCTGGGGACAGGGCAATGAGCAGTTCTTC. Translated: CSAREPIWTGGRWGQGNEQFF.

V and J are TRBV5-5 and TRBJ1-5; D not certain. V was cut by 0 bases and J by 5 bases, with 9 bases left in between. The V gene's germline CDR1 is SGHKS and CDR2 YYEKEE (reference sequence). The CDR3 runs 14 residues. CDR3 amino acids: CASSLGESDQPQHF. Written as DNA, the CDR3 is TGTGCCAGCAGCTTGGGGGAGTCGGATCAGCCCCAGCATTTT.

V is TRBV21-1 and J is TRBJ2-7; the DNA was not used to check the table's D call, TRBD1. TRBV21-1 is termed a pseudogene. The CDR3 runs to 14 residues. The CDR3 coding sequence is TGTGCCAGCAGCAAAGGGGGTAGCAGGGGCGAGCAGTACTTC. This sequence encodes CASSKGGSRGEQYF.

The gene calls are TRBV5-1 and TRBJ1-1, with unresolved D. Germline V gene data show CDR1 as SGHRS and CDR2 as YFSETQ. The V end lost 1 base, the J end lost 5 bases, and 12 bases lay between the germline ends. The CDR3 spans 14 residues. Written as DNA, the CDR3 is TGCGCCAGCAGCTTGTCTCCTGCCGGGACTGAAGCTTTCTTT. It is translated as CASSLSPAGTEAFF. Full variable domain (rest looked up from reference TRBV5-1 and TRBJ1-1): KAGVTQTPRYLIKTRGQQVTLSCSPISGHRSVSWYQQTPGQGLQFLFEYFSETQRNKGNFPGRFSGRQFSNSRSEMNVSTLELGDSALYLCASSLSPAGTEAFFGQGTRLTVV.

This CDR3 reads CASSFAPGRGYSYEQYF. DNA for the CDR3: TGTGCCAGCAGTTTTGCCCCGGGGAGAGGTTACTCCTACGAGCAGTACTTC. This chain connects TRBV12-3 or TRBV12-4 to TRBJ2-7; D may be TRBD2 (5 bases). The CDR3 is made up of 17 amino acids. Trimming left V 3 bases short and J 0 bases short, with 18 bases between.

This chain joins TRBV5-4 and TRBJ2-2; tentative D call: TRBD2 (6 bases). The V end was cut by 7 bases, the J end by 1 base, with 8 bases between. This CDR3 is built from 13 residues. The germline V gene has CDR1 SGHNT and CDR2 YYREEE (reference sequence). CDR3 DNA: TGTGCCAGCTGGCGGGGGAACACCGGGGAGCTGTTTTTT. This codes for CASWRGNTGELFF.

The chain combines TRBV6-5 with TRBJ2-1; 8 positions agree with TRBD1. This CDR3 spans 21 amino acids. Germline V gene lookup returns CDR1 MNHEY and CDR2 SVGAGI. With V trimmed by 0 bases and J by 4 bases, 20 bases remained unmatched. The CDR3 DNA is TGTGCCAGCAGTTACTCGACTTTTGGACAGGGAGGTGAGGGCTTTTACAATGAGCAGTTCTTC. Encoded protein: CASSYSTFGQGGEGFYNEQFF.